Reported below is one T cell receptor (beta chain). Its binding antigen is unknown. No base quality information exists; no much larger clone differs at one position. The data were taken from a study of blood T cell repertoires in COVID-19 (dated by TCRdb to between 2020 and 2021). Study-wide context: Samples covering the acute and convalescent phases of COVID-19 were provided by collaborators in the United States, Italy and Spain. The material from the prospective study consisted of cDNA or gDNA derived from T cells, B-cell-depleted T cells, or PBMCs. The dataset comprised deeply sampled blood TCRbeta repertoires from subjects exposed to, actively infected with, or recovered from COVID-19. The repertoires were released in a freely available public database meant as a resource for research on the immune response to SARS-CoV-2. Samples were obtained from the ongoing ImmuneRACE study (first 160 participants) and from approximately 1,200 subjects provided by 6 global collaborators. The sample metadata nearly always contained a de-identified subject ID, COVID-19 status, age in years and sex. Where available, HLA class I and class II types were obtained from metadata supplied by the sample provider rather than from assay-based typing. The paper as a whole reports these results and caveats: How much clinical and demographic metadata was included differed by source and by participant, and the metadata was provided uncurated.

Via the germline V gene, CDR1 is KGHSH and CDR2 LQKENI. From cysteine to phenylalanine, the CDR3 is 16 amino acids long. Only the CDR3 part of the read is kept: 48 bases, read in frame from the first base. Clipping removes 3 bases from V and 1 base from J, with 4 as the unmatched junction base count. TCRbeta CDR3 regions were amplified from genomic DNA by means of the immunoSEQ Assay, a bias-controlled multiplex PCR. Per the original workflow: The number of nucleated cells in each sample was estimated from the amplification of reference gene primers within the assay. To quantify the absolute abundance of each unique TCRbeta CDR3 rearrangement, sequence reads were collapsed and filtered. For each sample, productive Simpson clonality was calculated as the square root of Simpson's diversity index over productive rearrangements. TCRdb limited this immuneACCESS table to in-frame rearrangements with V and J called. A share of clones is missing; checked studies link under half to unresolved V genes, and the rest is unexplained. The DNA gave D and trimming, while V, J and clone size come from that table. For this sample the table gives approximately 98,000 clones, of which about 81% were detected only once. The ten biggest clones cover over 3.5% of the sample.

The collaborating institutions used their own protocols to collect whole blood in K2EDTA tubes. For TCRbeta analysis, collaborator samples were shipped as frozen whole blood, as isolated PBMCs, or as DNA extracted from either sample type. The V and J segments used are TRBV18 and TRBJ1-3, and 9 junctional nucleotides match TRBD1. The sample was peripheral blood. The TCR was taken from a man aged 55 to 70 with acute or convalescent COVID-19. The CDR3 reads as follows: CASSPGQGLSGNTIYF. At the DNA level, the sequence is TGTGCCAGCTCACCGGGACAGGGCCTATCTGGAAACACCATATATTTT.